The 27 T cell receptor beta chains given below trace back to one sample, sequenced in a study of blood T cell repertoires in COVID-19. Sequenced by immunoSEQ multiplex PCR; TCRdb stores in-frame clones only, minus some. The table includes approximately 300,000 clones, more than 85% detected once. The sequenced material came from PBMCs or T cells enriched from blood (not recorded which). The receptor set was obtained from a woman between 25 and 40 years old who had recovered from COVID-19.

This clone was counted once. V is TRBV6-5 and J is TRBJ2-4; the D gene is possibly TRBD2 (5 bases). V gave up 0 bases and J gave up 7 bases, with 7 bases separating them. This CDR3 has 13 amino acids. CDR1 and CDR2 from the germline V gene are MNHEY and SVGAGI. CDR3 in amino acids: CASSYSGSNIQYF. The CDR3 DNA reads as TGTGCCAGCAGTTACTCTGGGAGCAACATTCAGTACTTC.

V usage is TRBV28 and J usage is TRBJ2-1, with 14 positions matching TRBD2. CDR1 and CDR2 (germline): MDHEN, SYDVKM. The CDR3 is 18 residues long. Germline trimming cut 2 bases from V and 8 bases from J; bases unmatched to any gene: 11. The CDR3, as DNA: TGTGCCAGCAGTTTAGCCGGGACTAGCGGGGGTAGGCTGCATGAGCAGTTCTTC. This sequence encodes CASSLAGTSGGRLHEQFF.

The CDR3, as DNA: TGTGCCAGCAGTTACCCGGGACAGGGGCGGGAGCAGTACTTC. This translates into CASSYPGQGREQYF. This chain joins TRBV28 and TRBJ2-7, with 10 bases that match TRBD1. The germline V gene encodes CDR1 MDHEN and CDR2 SYDVKM. This CDR3 has 14 residues. The ends lost 4 bases at V and 7 bases at J; junction bases unmatched: 7.

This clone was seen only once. CDR3 DNA: TGTGCCAGCAGCGGGGACAATCCTAACTATGGCTACACCTTC. Protein sequence: CASSGDNPNYGYTF. The chain uses TRBV9 and TRBJ1-2; D is perhaps TRBD1 (6 bases). Deletions cut 3 bases from V and 0 bases from J, with 9 bases between. This CDR3 is built from 14 residues. The V gene's germline CDR1 is SGDLS and CDR2 YYNGEE.

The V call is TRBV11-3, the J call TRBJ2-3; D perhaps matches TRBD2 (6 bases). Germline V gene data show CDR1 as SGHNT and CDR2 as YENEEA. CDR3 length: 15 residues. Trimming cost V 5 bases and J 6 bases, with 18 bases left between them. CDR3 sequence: CASSPRDFPFDTQYF. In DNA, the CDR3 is TGTGCCAGCAGCCCCCGGGACTTTCCTTTCGATACGCAGTATTTT.

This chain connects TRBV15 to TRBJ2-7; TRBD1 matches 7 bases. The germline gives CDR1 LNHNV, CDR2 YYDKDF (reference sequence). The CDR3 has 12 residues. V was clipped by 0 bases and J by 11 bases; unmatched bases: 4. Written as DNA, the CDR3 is TGTGCCACCAGCAGAGAGGGGACAGTTAAGTACTTC. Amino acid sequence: CATSREGTVKYF.

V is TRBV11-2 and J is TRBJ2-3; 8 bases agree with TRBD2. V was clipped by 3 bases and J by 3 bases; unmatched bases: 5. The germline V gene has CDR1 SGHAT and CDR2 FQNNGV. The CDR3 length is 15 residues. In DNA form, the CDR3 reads TGTGCCAGCAGCTTTGCTAGCGGGTTGACAGATACGCAGTATTTT. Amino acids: CASSFASGLTDTQYF. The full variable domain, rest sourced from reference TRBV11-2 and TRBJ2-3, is EAGVAQSPRYKIIEKRQSVAFWCNPISGHATLYWYQQILGQGPKLLIQFQNNGVVDDSQLPKDRFSAERLKGVDSTLKIQPAKLEDSAVYLCASSFASGLTDTQYFGPGTRLTVL.

CDR3 residues: CASRPSSGGGNTIYF. DNA of the CDR3: TGTGCCAGCAGACCGAGTTCGGGGGGTGGAAACACCATATATTTT. This rearrangement joins TRBV6-6 to TRBJ1-3; tentative D call: TRBD1 (5 bases). Germline CDR1 MNHNY, CDR2 SVGAGI (reference sequence). V was trimmed by 6 bases and J by 3 bases, leaving 15 bases between them. The CDR3 contains 15 residues.

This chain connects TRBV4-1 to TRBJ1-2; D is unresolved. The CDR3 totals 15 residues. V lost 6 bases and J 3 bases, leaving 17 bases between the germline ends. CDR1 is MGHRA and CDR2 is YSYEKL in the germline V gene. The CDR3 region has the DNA TGCGCCAGCAGAAAGCCTCGGGATGGCGACTATGGCTACACCTTC. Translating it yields CASRKPRDGDYGYTF.

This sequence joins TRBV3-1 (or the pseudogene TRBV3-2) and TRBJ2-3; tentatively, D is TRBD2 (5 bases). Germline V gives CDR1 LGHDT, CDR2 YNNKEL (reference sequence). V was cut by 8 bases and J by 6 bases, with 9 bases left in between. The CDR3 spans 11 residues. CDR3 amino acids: CASRTGDTQYF. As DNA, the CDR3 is TGTGCCAGCCGGACTGGGGATACGCAGTATTTT.

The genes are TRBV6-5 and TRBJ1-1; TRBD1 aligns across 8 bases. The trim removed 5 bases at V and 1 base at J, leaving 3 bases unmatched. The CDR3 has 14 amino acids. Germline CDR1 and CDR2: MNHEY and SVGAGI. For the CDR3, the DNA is TGTGCCAGCAGTAGACAGGGGAGGAACACTGAAGCTTTCTTT. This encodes CASSRQGRNTEAFF.

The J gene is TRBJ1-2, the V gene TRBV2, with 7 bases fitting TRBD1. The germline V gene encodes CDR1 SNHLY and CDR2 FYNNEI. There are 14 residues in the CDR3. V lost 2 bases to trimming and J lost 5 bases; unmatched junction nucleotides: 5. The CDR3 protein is CASSEPGQYYGYTF. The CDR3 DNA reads TGTGCCAGCAGTGAACCGGGACAGTATTATGGCTACACCTTC.

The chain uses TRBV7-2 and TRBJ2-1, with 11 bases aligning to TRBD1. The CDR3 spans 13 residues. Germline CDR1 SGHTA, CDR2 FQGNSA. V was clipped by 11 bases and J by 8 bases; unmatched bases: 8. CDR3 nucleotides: TGTGCCTCGGACAGGGGGCGCATCGATGAGCAGTTCTTC. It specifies CASDRGRIDEQFF.

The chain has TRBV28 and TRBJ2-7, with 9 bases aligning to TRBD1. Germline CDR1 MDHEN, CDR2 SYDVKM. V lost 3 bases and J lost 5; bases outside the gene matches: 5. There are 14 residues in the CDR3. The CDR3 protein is CASSFPGQGHEQYF. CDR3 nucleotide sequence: TGTGCCAGCAGTTTCCCGGGACAGGGTCACGAGCAGTACTTC.

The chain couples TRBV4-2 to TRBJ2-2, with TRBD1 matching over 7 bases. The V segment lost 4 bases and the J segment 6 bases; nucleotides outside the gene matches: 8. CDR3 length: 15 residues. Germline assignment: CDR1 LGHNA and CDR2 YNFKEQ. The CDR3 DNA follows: TGTGCCAGCAGCCTAAGACAGGGTGGCGCCGGGGAGCTGTTTTTT. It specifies CASSLRQGGAGELFF.

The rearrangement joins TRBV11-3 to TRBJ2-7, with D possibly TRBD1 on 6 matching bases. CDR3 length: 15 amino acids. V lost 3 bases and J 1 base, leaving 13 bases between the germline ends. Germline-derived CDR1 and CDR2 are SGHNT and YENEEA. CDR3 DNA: TGTGCCAGCAGCTTCGGACAGCAACTTTCCTACGAGCAGTACTTC. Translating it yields CASSFGQQLSYEQYF.

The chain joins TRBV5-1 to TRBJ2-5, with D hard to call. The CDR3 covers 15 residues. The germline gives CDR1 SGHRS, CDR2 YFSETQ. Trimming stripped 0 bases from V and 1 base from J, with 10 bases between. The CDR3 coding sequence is TGCGCCAGCAGCTTGGCCACAGTCCCCCAAGAGACCCAGTACTTC. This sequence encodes CASSLATVPQETQYF. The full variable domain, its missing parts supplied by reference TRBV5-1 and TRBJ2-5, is KAGVTQTPRYLIKTRGQQVTLSCSPISGHRSVSWYQQTPGQGLQFLFEYFSETQRNKGNFPGRFSGRQFSNSRSEMNVSTLELGDSALYLCASSLATVPQETQYFGPGTRLLVL.

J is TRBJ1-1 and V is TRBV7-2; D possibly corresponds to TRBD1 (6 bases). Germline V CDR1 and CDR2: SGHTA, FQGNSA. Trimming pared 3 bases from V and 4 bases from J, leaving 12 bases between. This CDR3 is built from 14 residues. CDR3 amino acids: CASSFKGGATEAFF. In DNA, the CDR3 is TGTGCCAGCAGCTTTAAGGGGGGGGCCACTGAAGCTTTCTTT.

The CDR3 loop reads CASSSDLRGHNEQFF. The CDR3 bases are TGTGCCAGCAGTTCCGACTTAAGGGGGCACAATGAGCAGTTCTTC. V and J are TRBV6-2 or TRBV6-3 and TRBJ2-1; 7 positions agree with TRBD1. There are 15 residues in the CDR3. The trim removed 4 bases at V and 5 bases at J, leaving 8 bases unmatched. In germline, CDR1 is MNHEY, CDR2 SVGEGT.

The chain's CDR3 is CASSAGVSGGSPLHF. CDR3 in DNA: TGTGCCAGCAGTGCTGGGGTATCGGGGGGCTCACCCCTCCACTTT. J is TRBJ1-6 and V is TRBV27; D perhaps matches TRBD1 (6 bases). V shed 5 bases and J shed 10 bases, with 18 bases lying between them. Germline CDR1 is MNHEY and CDR2 is SMNVEV (reference sequence). CDR3 size: 15 residues.

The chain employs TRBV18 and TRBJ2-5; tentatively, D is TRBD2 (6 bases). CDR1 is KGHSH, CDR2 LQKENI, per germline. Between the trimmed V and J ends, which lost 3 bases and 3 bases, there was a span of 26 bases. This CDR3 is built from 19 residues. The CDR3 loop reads CASSPIRPGGYRPKETQYF. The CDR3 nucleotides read TGTGCCAGCTCACCCATACGCCCAGGAGGGTACAGACCAAAAGAGACCCAGTACTTC.

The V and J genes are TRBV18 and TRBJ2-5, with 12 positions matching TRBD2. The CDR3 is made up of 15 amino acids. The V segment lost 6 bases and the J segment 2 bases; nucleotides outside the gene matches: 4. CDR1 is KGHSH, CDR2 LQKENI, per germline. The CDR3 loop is CASSPGTSGQETQYF. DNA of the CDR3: TGTGCCAGCTCTCCCGGGACTAGCGGGCAAGAGACCCAGTACTTC.

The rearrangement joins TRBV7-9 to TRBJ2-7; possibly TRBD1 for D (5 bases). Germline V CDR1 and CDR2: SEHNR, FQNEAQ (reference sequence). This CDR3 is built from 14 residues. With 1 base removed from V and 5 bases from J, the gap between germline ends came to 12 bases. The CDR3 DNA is TGTGCCAGCAGCTTAGGGGCAGGGCTCAACGAGCAGTACTTC. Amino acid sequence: CASSLGAGLNEQYF.

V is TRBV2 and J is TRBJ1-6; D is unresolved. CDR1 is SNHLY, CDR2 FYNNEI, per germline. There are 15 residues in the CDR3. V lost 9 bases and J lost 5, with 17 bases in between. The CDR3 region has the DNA TGTGCCAGTTCGACACGCCCCCCCGATAATTCACCCCTCCACTTT. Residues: CASSTRPPDNSPLHF.

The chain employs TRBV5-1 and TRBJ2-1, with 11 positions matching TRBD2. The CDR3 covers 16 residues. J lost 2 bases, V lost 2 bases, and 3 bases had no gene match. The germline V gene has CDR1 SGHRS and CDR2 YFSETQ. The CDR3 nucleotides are TGCGCCAGCAGCTTTAGTAGCGGGAGGGCCTACAATGAGCAGTTCTTC. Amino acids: CASSFSSGRAYNEQFF.

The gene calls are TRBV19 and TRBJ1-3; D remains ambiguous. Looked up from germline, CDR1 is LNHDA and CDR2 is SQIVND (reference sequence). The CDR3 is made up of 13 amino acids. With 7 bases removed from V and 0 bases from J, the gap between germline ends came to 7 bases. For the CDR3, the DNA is TGTGCCAGTAAATCCATCTCTGGAAACACCATATATTTT. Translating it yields CASKSISGNTIYF.

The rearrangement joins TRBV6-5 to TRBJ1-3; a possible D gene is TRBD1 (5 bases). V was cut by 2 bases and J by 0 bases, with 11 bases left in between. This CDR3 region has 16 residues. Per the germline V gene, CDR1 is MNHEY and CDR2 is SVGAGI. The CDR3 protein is CASSYGRGNSGNTIYF. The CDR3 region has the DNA TGTGCCAGCAGTTACGGTCGGGGGAACTCTGGAAACACCATATATTTT.